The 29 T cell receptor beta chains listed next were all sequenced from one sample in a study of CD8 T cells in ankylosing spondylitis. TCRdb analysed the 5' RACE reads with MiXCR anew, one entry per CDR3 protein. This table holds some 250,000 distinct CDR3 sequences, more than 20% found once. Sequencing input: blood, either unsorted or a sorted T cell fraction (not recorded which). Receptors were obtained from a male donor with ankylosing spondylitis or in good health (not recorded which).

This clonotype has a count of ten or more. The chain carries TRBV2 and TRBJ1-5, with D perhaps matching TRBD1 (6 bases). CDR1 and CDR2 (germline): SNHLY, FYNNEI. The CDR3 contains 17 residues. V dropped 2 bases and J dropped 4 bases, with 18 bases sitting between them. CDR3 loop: CASSERLLRTANQPQHF. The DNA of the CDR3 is TGTGCCAGCAGTGAACGTTTGCTTAGGACAGCTAATCAGCCCCAGCATTTT.

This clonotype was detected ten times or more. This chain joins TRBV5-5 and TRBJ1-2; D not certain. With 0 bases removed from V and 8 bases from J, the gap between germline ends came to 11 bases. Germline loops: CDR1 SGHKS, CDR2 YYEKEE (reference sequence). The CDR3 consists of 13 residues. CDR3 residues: CASSLAISGGYTF. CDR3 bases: TGTGCCAGCAGCTTGGCTATCTCGGGGGGCTACACCTTC.

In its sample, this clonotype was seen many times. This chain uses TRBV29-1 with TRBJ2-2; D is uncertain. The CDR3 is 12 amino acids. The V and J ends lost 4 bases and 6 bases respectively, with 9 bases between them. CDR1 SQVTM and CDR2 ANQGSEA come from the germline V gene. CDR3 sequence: CSVAKLAGELFF. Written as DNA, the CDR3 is TGCAGCGTTGCGAAGTTGGCCGGGGAGCTGTTTTTT.

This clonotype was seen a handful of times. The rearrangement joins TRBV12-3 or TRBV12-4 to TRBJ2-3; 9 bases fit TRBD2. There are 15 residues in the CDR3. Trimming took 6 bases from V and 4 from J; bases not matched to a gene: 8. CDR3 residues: CASRMRGGLADTQYF. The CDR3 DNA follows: TGTGCCAGCAGGATGCGGGGGGGCCTCGCAGATACGCAGTATTTT.

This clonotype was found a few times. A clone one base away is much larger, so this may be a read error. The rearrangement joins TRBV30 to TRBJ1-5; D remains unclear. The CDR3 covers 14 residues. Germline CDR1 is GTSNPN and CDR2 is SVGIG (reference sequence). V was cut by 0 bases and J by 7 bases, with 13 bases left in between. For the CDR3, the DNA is TGTGCCTGGAGTGTTGGACGGTTTGGACAGCCCCAGCATTTT. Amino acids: CAWSVGRFGQPQHF.

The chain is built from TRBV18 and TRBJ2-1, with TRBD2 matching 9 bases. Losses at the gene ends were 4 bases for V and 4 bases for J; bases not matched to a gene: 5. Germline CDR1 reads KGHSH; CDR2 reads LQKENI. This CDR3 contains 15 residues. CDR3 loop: CASSRSSGGYNEQFF. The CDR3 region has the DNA TGTGCCAGCTCACGTTCAAGCGGGGGGTACAATGAGCAGTTCTTC.

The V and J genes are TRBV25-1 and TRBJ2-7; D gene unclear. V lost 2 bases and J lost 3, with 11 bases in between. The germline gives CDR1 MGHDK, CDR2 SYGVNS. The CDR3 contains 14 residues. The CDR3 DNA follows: TGTGCCAGCAGTGAAGACGAGAGCCACTACGAGCAGTACTTC. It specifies CASSEDESHYEQYF.

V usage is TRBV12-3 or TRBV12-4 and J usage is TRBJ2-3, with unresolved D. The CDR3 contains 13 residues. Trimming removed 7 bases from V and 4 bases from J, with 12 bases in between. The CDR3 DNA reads TGTGCCAGCACTTTTGGGTGGGCAGATACGCAGTATTTT. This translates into CASTFGWADTQYF.

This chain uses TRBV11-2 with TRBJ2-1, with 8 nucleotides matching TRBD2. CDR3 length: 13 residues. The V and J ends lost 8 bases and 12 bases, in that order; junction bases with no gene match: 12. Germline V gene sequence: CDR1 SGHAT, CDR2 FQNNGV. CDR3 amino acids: CASVPAGGRRQFF. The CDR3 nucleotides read TGTGCCAGCGTCCCCGCGGGGGGAAGGAGGCAGTTCTTC.

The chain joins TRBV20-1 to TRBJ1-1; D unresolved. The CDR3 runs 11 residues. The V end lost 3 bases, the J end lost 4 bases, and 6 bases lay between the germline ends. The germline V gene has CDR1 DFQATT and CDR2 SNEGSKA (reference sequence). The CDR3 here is CSASAGTEAFF. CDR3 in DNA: TGCAGTGCTAGCGCAGGCACTGAAGCTTTCTTT.

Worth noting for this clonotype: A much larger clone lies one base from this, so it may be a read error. In DNA form, the CDR3 reads TGCGCCAGCAGTCCTACAGGGGTCTACGAGCAGTACTTC. Its protein product is CASSPTGVYEQYF. V and J are TRBV5-1 and TRBJ2-7, with TRBD1 matching 7 bases. Germline V gene data show CDR1 as SGHRS and CDR2 as YFSETQ. This CDR3 is 13 amino acids long. Trimming cost V 5 bases and J 3 bases; bases outside gene matches: 5.

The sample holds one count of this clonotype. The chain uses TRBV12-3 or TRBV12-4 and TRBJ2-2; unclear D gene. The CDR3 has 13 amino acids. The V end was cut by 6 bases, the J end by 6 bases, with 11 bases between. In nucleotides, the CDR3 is TGTGCCAGCAGGCCCGGATTCGCCGGGGAGCTGTTTTTT. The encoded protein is CASRPGFAGELFF.

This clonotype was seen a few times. CDR3 coding DNA: TGTGCCAGCACCCCTGGGGGGGGGCCCTCTGGGGCCAACGTCCTGACTTTC. This sequence encodes CASTPGGGPSGANVLTF. The chain carries TRBV28 and TRBJ2-6; D perhaps matches TRBD2 (7 bases). From germline, CDR1 is MDHEN and CDR2 SYDVKM. The CDR3 is 17 amino acids. V lost 7 bases to trimming and J lost 0 bases, with 16 bases between them.

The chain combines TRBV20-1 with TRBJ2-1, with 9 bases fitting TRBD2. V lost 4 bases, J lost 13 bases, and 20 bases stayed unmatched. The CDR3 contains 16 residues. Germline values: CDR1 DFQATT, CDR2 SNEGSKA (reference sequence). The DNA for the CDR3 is TGCAGTGCTAATAGACTCCCGGGACTAGCTACGAGTGATCAGTTCTTC. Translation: CSANRLPGLATSDQFF.

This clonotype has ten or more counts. CDR3 protein: CASSSFWESPLHF. The DNA of the CDR3 is TGTGCCAGCAGTTCTTTTTGGGAGTCACCCCTCCACTTT. The rearrangement uses TRBV12-3 or TRBV12-4 and TRBJ1-6; unclear D gene. The CDR3 extends over 13 amino acids. Deletions cut 4 bases from V and 10 bases from J, with 11 bases between.

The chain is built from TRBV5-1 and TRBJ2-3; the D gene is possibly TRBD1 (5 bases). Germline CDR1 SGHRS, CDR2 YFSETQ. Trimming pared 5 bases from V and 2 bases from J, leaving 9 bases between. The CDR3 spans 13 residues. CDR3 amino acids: CASSYRHTDTQYF. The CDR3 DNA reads TGCGCCAGCAGTTACAGGCACACAGATACGCAGTATTTT.

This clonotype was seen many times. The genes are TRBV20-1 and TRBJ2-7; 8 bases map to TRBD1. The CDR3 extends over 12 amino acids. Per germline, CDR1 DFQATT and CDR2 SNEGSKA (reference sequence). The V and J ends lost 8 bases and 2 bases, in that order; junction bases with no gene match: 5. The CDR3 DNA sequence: TGCAGTTCTGGGACAGGTCCCTACGAGCAGTACTTC. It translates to CSSGTGPYEQYF.

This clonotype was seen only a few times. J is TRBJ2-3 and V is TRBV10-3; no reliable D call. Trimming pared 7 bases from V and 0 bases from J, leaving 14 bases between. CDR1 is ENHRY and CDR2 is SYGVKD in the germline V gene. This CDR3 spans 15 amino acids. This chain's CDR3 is CAITMDGSSTDTQYF. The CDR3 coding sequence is TGTGCCATCACTATGGACGGATCAAGCACAGATACGCAGTATTTT.

The DNA of the CDR3 is TGCAGTGCCCCCGACCCGGGACAGCTTGACAATGAGCAGTTCTTC. This codes for CSAPDPGQLDNEQFF. The V call is TRBV20-1, the J call TRBJ2-1; 7 bases map to TRBD1. V gave up 6 bases and J gave up 5 bases; unmatched junction bases: 13. Germline assignment: CDR1 DFQATT and CDR2 SNEGSKA (reference sequence). CDR3 length: 15 residues.

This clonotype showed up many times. CDR3 DNA sequence: TGCGCCAGCAGCTCACTAGCGGGGGATTCCTACAATGAGCAGTTCTTC. The encoded protein is CASSSLAGDSYNEQFF. The chain joins TRBV5-1 to TRBJ2-1; TRBD2 agrees at 11 bases. The junction had 3 bases not matched to a gene; V was cut back by 3 bases and J by 1 base. The CDR3 totals 16 residues. Germline CDR1 and CDR2: SGHRS and YFSETQ.

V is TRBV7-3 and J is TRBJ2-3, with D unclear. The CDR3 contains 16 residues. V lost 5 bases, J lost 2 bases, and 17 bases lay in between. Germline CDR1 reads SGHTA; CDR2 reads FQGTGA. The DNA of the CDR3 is TGTGCCAGCAGCCCTCTAAGGACGGAGATCACAGATACGCAGTATTTT. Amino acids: CASSPLRTEITDTQYF. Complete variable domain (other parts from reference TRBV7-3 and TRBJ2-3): GAGVSQTPSNKVTEKGKYVELRCDPISGHTALYWYRQSLGQGPEFLIYFQGTGAADDSGLPNDRFFAVRPEGSVSTLKIQRTERGDSAVYLCASSPLRTEITDTQYFGPGTRLTVL.

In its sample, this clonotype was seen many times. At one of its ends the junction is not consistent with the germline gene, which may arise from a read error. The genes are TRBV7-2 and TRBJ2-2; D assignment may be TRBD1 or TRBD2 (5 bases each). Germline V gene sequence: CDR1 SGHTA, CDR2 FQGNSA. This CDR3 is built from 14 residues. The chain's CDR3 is CASSLWGNPGELFF. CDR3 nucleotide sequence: TGTGCCAGCAGCTTATGGGGGAACCCCGGGGAGCTGTTTTTT.

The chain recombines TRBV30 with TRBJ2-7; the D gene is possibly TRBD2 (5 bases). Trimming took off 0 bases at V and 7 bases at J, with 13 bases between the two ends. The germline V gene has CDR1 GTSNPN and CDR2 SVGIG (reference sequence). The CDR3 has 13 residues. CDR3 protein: CAWSVLPEGEQYF. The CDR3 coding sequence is TGTGCCTGGAGTGTACTCCCCGAGGGAGAGCAGTACTTC.

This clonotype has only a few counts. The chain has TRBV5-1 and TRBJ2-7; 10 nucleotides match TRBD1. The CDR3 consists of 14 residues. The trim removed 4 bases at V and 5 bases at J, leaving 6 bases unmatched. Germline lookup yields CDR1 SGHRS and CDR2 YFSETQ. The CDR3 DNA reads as TGCGCCAGCAGCGCCGGGGACAGGGGCCACGAGCAGTACTTC. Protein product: CASSAGDRGHEQYF.

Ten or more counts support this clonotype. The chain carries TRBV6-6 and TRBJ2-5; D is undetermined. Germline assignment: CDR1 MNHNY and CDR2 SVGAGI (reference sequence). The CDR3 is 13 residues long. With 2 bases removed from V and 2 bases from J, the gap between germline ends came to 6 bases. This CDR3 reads CASSYIEQETQYF. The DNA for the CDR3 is TGTGCCAGCAGTTACATAGAGCAAGAGACCCAGTACTTC.

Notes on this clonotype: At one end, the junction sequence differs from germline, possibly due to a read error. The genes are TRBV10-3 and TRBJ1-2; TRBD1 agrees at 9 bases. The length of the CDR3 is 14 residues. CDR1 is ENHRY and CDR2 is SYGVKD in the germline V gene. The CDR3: CANSETGTGSGYTF. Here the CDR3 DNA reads TGTGCCAACAGTGAGACCGGGACAGGGTCTGGCTACACCTTC.

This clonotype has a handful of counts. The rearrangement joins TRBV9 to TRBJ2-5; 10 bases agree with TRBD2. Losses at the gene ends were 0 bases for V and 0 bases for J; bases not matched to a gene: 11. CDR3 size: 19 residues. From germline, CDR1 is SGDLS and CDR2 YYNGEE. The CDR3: CASSVGVGLAARYQETQYF. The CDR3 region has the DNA TGTGCCAGCAGCGTAGGTGTAGGACTAGCGGCCCGGTACCAAGAGACCCAGTACTTC.

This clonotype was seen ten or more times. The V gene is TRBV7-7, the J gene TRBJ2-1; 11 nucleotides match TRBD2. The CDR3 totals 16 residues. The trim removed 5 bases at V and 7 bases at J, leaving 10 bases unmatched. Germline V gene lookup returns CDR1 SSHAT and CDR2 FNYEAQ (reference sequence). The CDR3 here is CASSRTGVAGGNEQFF. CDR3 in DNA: TGTGCCAGCAGCCGAACCGGGGTAGCGGGGGGGAATGAGCAGTTCTTC. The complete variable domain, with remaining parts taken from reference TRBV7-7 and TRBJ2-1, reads GAGVSQSPRYKVTKRGQDVTLRCDPISSHATLYWYQQALGQGPEFLTYFNYEAQPDKSGLPSDRFSAERPEGSISTLTIQRTEQRDSAMYRCASSRTGVAGGNEQFFGPGTRLTVL.

The CDR3 reads CASSGKANEKLFF. The CDR3 region has the DNA TGTGCCAGCAGCGGCAAGGCTAATGAAAAACTGTTTTTT. The V call is TRBV6-6, the J call TRBJ1-4; D gene unclear. The ends were cut back, 6 bases at V and 3 bases at J, with 8 bases in the middle. Germline V CDR1 and CDR2: MNHNY, SVGAGI (reference sequence). The CDR3 has 13 residues.